Below, 32 T cell receptor beta chains from the same sample are listed, as sequenced in a study of cytomegalovirus exposure and HLA in healthy donors. The PCR had 60 Vbeta and 13 Jbeta primers. Method: immunoSEQ multiplex PCR; TCRdb's copy keeps in-frame clones and lacks some. The sample consists of around 95,000 clones, around two thirds of them appearing once. The sample taken for sequencing was PBMCs. These TCRs come from a male donor in good health and CMV-seronegative.

This clone was recorded once. The CDR3 DNA is TGTGCCAGCAGTTTAGGGGACAGGATCAATCAGCCCCAGCATTTT. Protein product: CASSLGDRINQPQHF. The genes are TRBV28 and TRBJ1-5, with 8 positions matching TRBD1. Germline values: CDR1 MDHEN, CDR2 SYDVKM. The CDR3 is 15 amino acids. V shed 2 bases and J 3 bases; nucleotides not matched to a gene: 3.

The rearrangement links TRBV9 to TRBJ1-2; D is possibly TRBD1 (6 bases). Germline loops: CDR1 SGDLS, CDR2 YYNGEE. The length of the CDR3 is 15 residues. Trimming shortened V by 3 bases and J by 1 base, and 13 bases separated the two germline ends. The CDR3 bases are TGTGCCAGCAGCGCCCAGGGGCGGTATAACTATGGCTACACCTTC. As protein: CASSAQGRYNYGYTF.

This rearrangement joins TRBV19 to TRBJ2-1; no clear D. V was cut by 8 bases and J by 5 bases, with 16 bases left in between. The V gene's germline CDR1 is LNHDA and CDR2 SQIVND (reference sequence). The CDR3 consists of 14 residues. The CDR3 nucleotides are TGTGCCAGTCAAGAGCCCGGTTTGGACAATGAGCAGTTCTTC. It specifies CASQEPGLDNEQFF.

This clone was seen a handful of times. Compared with germline, one end of the junction differs, possibly owing to a read error. The J gene is TRBJ2-7, the V gene TRBV7-9; TRBD1 agrees at 7 bases. The CDR3 totals 18 residues. Germline V gives CDR1 SEHNR, CDR2 FQNEAQ (reference sequence). The CDR3 loop reads CSSSGRFGTEILSYEQYF. The CDR3 DNA reads TGTTCCAGCAGCGGCAGGTTCGGGACAGAAATTCTATCCTACGAGCAGTACTTC. Filled out from reference TRBV7-9 and TRBJ2-7, the complete variable domain reads DTGVSQNPRHKITKRGQNVTFRCDPISEHNRLYWYRQTLGQGPEFLTYFQNEAQLEKSRLLSDRFSAERPKGSFSTLEIQRTEQGDSAMYLCSSSGRFGTEILSYEQYFGPGTRLTVT.

The V and J genes are TRBV4-2 and TRBJ2-1, with TRBD2 matching over 14 bases. Losses at the gene ends were 0 bases for V and 2 bases for J; bases not matched to a gene: 12. Germline V lookup: CDR1 LGHNA, CDR2 YNFKEQ. The CDR3 spans 21 residues. The CDR3 reads CASSQDLRTSGRPLPYNEQFF. The CDR3 DNA follows: TGTGCCAGCAGCCAAGATCTTCGGACTAGCGGGAGGCCGCTCCCCTACAATGAGCAGTTCTTC.

The count of this clone is one. The rearrangement links TRBV28 to TRBJ2-3; TRBD2 agrees at 7 bases. J was trimmed by 0 bases and V by 2 bases; bases with no gene match: 14. The germline gives CDR1 MDHEN, CDR2 SYDVKM. CDR3 size: 19 residues. The CDR3 DNA reads TGTGCCAGCAGTTTAACCCTCGCGGGAGTGGGTTCTAGCACAGATACGCAGTATTTT. This codes for CASSLTLAGVGSSTDTQYF.

The chain recombines TRBV5-4 with TRBJ2-1, with TRBD2 matching over 9 bases. V lost 0 bases, J lost 3 bases, and 1 base stayed unmatched. CDR3 length: 15 amino acids. CDR1 and CDR2 (germline): SGHNT, YYREEE (reference sequence). The CDR3 region has the DNA TGTGCCAGCAGCTTGGGGACTAGCGTCTACAATGAGCAGTTCTTC. It is translated as CASSLGTSVYNEQFF.

V usage is TRBV7-2 and J usage is TRBJ1-2, with D possibly being TRBD1 (5 bases). CDR1 is SGHTA, CDR2 FQGNSA, per germline. The ends were cut back, 1 base at V and 8 bases at J, with 17 bases in the middle. The CDR3 contains 15 residues. CDR3 protein: CASSLDRSTGKGYTF. Here the CDR3 DNA reads TGTGCCAGCAGCTTAGATAGGAGTACAGGAAAAGGCTACACCTTC.

This sequence joins TRBV6-5 and TRBJ2-7; possibly TRBD1 for D (5 bases). This CDR3 is built from 15 residues. Trimming removed 0 bases at V and 2 bases at J, with 11 bases between. Looked up from germline, CDR1 is MNHEY and CDR2 is SVGAGI. The CDR3 DNA sequence: TGTGCCAGCAGTTACTCGATTTCAGGGACCTACGAGCAGTACTTC. Its protein is CASSYSISGTYEQYF.

The rearrangement joins TRBV2 to TRBJ2-3, with 11 bases matching TRBD2. The CDR3 runs 16 residues. CDR1 is SNHLY, CDR2 FYNNEI, per germline. Losses at the gene ends were 6 bases for V and 0 bases for J; bases not matched to a gene: 5. In nucleotides, the CDR3 is TGTGCCAGCAGGGGACTAGCGGAACTAAGCACAGATACGCAGTATTTT. Amino acid sequence: CASRGLAELSTDTQYF.

The chain employs TRBV4-2 and TRBJ2-5, with D uncertain. With 1 base removed from V and 5 bases from J, the gap between germline ends came to 11 bases. The CDR3 has 14 residues. The germline V gene has CDR1 LGHNA and CDR2 YNFKEQ. For the CDR3, the DNA is TGTGCCAGCAGCCAAGGGCCAGACGGGGAGACCCAGTACTTC. Protein: CASSQGPDGETQYF.

This clone was picked up a small number of times. The gene calls are TRBV5-1 and TRBJ1-4; possibly TRBD1 for D (6 bases). The V end lost 4 bases, the J end lost 0 bases, and 13 bases lay between the germline ends. Germline CDR1 SGHRS, CDR2 YFSETQ. This CDR3 has 16 residues. CDR3 coding DNA: TGCGCCAGCAGCCTCGGGACACTGGCAACTAATGAAAAACTGTTTTTT. It specifies CASSLGTLATNEKLFF.

The chain joins TRBV7-2 to TRBJ2-4, with 13 bases identical to TRBD2. This CDR3 spans 16 amino acids. Per the germline V gene, CDR1 is SGHTA and CDR2 is FQGNSA. V gave up 5 bases and J gave up 5 bases; unmatched junction bases: 6. Here the CDR3 DNA reads TGTGCCAGCAGCCGACGGACTAGCGGGAGCCAAAACATTCAGTACTTC. Protein: CASSRRTSGSQNIQYF.

The rearrangement joins TRBV27 to TRBJ1-5, with no clear D. This CDR3 region has 16 residues. The V end lost 1 base, the J end lost 8 bases, and 18 bases lay between the germline ends. CDR1 and CDR2 from the germline V gene are MNHEY and SMNVEV (reference sequence). The CDR3 DNA reads as TGTGCCAGCAGTTTATACCCGGGAATCCCTATTGAGCCCCAGCATTTT. Protein: CASSLYPGIPIEPQHF.

V is TRBV4-3 and J is TRBJ1-1, with D possibly being TRBD1 (5 bases). The CDR3 is made up of 15 amino acids. Germline loops: CDR1 LGHNA, CDR2 YSLEER. Trimming took 1 base from V and 4 from J, leaving 13 bases between them. The CDR3 sequence: CASSQGIRGTTEAFF. CDR3 bases: TGCGCCAGCAGCCAAGGTATACGGGGGACCACTGAAGCTTTCTTT.

The J gene is TRBJ2-1, the V gene TRBV9; 10 bases agree with TRBD2. This CDR3 spans 15 amino acids. From germline, CDR1 is SGDLS and CDR2 YYNGEE. Unmatched junction bases numbered 5, after V lost 2 bases and J lost 6 bases. The CDR3 loop reads CASSVLAGEGNEQFF. CDR3 nucleotide sequence: TGTGCCAGCAGCGTCCTAGCGGGAGAGGGCAATGAGCAGTTCTTC.

The genes are TRBV29-1 and TRBJ2-1; 7 nucleotides align to TRBD1. This CDR3 comprises 12 residues. Germline CDR1 and CDR2: SQVTM and ANQGSEA. The trim removed 7 bases at V and 7 bases at J, leaving 7 bases unmatched. This CDR3 is CSGGTDRNEQFF. DNA of the CDR3: TGCAGCGGGGGGACAGACCGTAATGAGCAGTTCTTC.

The gene calls are TRBV5-1 and TRBJ2-1, with 7 bases identical to TRBD1. J lost 5 bases, V lost 7 bases, and 12 bases had no gene match. Germline V gene data show CDR1 as SGHRS and CDR2 as YFSETQ. The CDR3 has 15 amino acids. The CDR3 spells CASSYLGQQNNEQFF. For the CDR3, the DNA is TGCGCCAGCTCGTATCTGGGACAGCAAAACAATGAGCAGTTCTTC.

V usage is TRBV19 and J usage is TRBJ1-5; D might be TRBD1 (6 bases). Trimming removed 8 bases from V and 4 bases from J, with 9 bases in between. The CDR3 runs to 12 residues. Germline values: CDR1 LNHDA, CDR2 SQIVND (reference sequence). The CDR3 coding sequence is TGTGCCAGTCGGGACAAAAATCAGCCCCAGCATTTT. Translating it yields CASRDKNQPQHF.

In its sample, this clone was seen a few times. The chain recombines TRBV2 with TRBJ1-5; weak D call: TRBD1 (6 bases). The germline V gene has CDR1 SNHLY and CDR2 FYNNEI. V dropped 1 base and J dropped 6 bases, with 13 bases sitting between them. This CDR3 region has 15 residues. The CDR3 region is CASSEDPGAGQPQHF. The CDR3 DNA follows: TGTGCCAGCAGTGAAGATCCAGGGGCTGGTCAGCCCCAGCATTTT.

The CDR3 spells CASRQQVPSTDTQYF. In DNA form, the CDR3 reads TGTGCCAGCAGACAACAGGTTCCTAGCACAGATACGCAGTATTTT. The chain is built from TRBV27 and TRBJ2-3, with D possibly being TRBD1 (5 bases). Germline V gene lookup returns CDR1 MNHEY and CDR2 SMNVEV (reference sequence). This CDR3 has 15 residues. V lost 6 bases to trimming and J lost 0 bases, with 13 bases between them.

V gene TRBV25-1 combines with J gene TRBJ2-3; 7 bases line up with TRBD1. V lost 2 bases, J lost 2 bases, and 10 bases stayed unmatched. Germline V lookup: CDR1 MGHDK, CDR2 SYGVNS. The CDR3 sequence is 17 residues long. The CDR3 DNA reads TGTGCCAGCAGTGAAGGGGACAGCGTGAGTCCCACAGATACGCAGTATTTT. Its translation: CASSEGDSVSPTDTQYF.

The rearrangement links TRBV7-2 to TRBJ2-7, with a weak D call TRBD1 (6 bases). The CDR3 runs to 17 residues. V was clipped by 2 bases and J by 3 bases, with 20 bases between them. Germline CDR1 SGHTA, CDR2 FQGNSA. CDR3 region: CASSLSFLGAGLYEQYF. CDR3 in DNA: TGTGCCAGCAGCTTATCTTTCCTGGGGGCAGGTCTCTACGAGCAGTACTTC.

The V and J genes are TRBV7-9 and TRBJ2-7; TRBD1 might be the D (6 bases). Germline assignment: CDR1 SEHNR and CDR2 FQNEAQ (reference sequence). The CDR3 covers 16 residues. Trimming took 1 base from V and 5 from J, leaving 18 bases between them. The CDR3 region is CASSLVGAPSSNEQYF. In nucleotides, the CDR3 is TGTGCCAGCAGCTTAGTGGGGGCTCCCTCTAGCAACGAGCAGTACTTC.

The chain carries TRBV5-4 and TRBJ1-5; D is unresolved. CDR1 SGHNT and CDR2 YYREEE come from the germline V gene (reference sequence). Trimming stripped 4 bases from V and 1 base from J, with 12 bases between. The CDR3 covers 15 residues. The DNA of the CDR3 is TGTGCCAGCAGCCCGAATCCTACCAGCAATCAGCCCCAGCATTTT. This translates into CASSPNPTSNQPQHF.

The chain has TRBV10-3 and TRBJ2-7, with a possible D match to TRBD2 (5 bases). V shed 0 bases and J shed 1 base, with 10 bases lying between them. The CDR3 has 15 residues. CDR1 ENHRY and CDR2 SYGVKD come from the germline V gene. The CDR3 sequence is CAISESGRDSYEQYF. The DNA of the CDR3 is TGTGCCATCAGTGAGTCAGGCCGGGATTCCTACGAGCAGTACTTC.

This chain links TRBV28 with TRBJ2-1; unclear D gene. CDR1 is MDHEN, CDR2 SYDVKM, per germline. Deletions cut 5 bases from V and 2 bases from J, with 7 bases between. The CDR3 extends over 13 amino acids. The CDR3: CASSPPPYNEQFF. The CDR3 DNA is TGTGCCAGCAGTCCCCCTCCCTACAATGAGCAGTTCTTC.

The rearrangement uses TRBV7-8 and TRBJ1-4; 8 bases fit TRBD1. Trimming took 5 bases from V and 7 from J; bases not matched to a gene: 6. CDR1 and CDR2 from the germline V gene are SGHVS and FQNEAQ. The CDR3 runs to 14 residues. The CDR3, as DNA: TGTGCCAGCAGCGGGGGGACAGGTGTTGAAAAACTGTTTTTT. Protein sequence: CASSGGTGVEKLFF.

The chain employs TRBV28 and TRBJ2-5; TRBD1 is a possible D gene (6 bases). CDR3 size: 18 residues. The germline V and J ends were trimmed by 4 bases and 1 base, with 22 bases remaining between them. The V gene's germline CDR1 is MDHEN and CDR2 SYDVKM. Here the CDR3 reads CASSSIVGGGLGQETQYF. The DNA of the CDR3 is TGTGCCAGCAGTTCAATTGTAGGGGGTGGCCTGGGCCAAGAGACCCAGTACTTC.

V gene TRBV6-6 combines with J gene TRBJ2-7, with D possibly matching TRBD1 (5 bases). Germline values: CDR1 MNHNY, CDR2 SVGAGI (reference sequence). Trimming removed 4 bases from V and 5 bases from J, with 18 bases in between. CDR3 length equals 15 residues. CDR3 DNA: TGTGCCAGCAGTTTCCAGACAGCTATGGCCAACGAGCAGTACTTC. It translates to CASSFQTAMANEQYF.

In its sample, this clone was seen a few times. The chain links TRBV6-1 to TRBJ1-4, with D maybe TRBD1 (6 bases). Trimming cost V 3 bases and J 7 bases, with 12 bases left between them. The CDR3 has 14 residues. Germline loops: CDR1 MNHNS, CDR2 SASEGT. In DNA form, the CDR3 reads TGTGCCAGCAGTGAGGGGACATCCAGTGAAAAACTGTTTTTT. As protein: CASSEGTSSEKLFF.

This clone was picked up a small number of times. This chain connects TRBV5-6 to TRBJ2-5, with D perhaps matching TRBD1 (5 bases). With 0 bases removed from V and 2 bases from J, the gap between germline ends came to 14 bases. Germline V gene data show CDR1 as SGHDT and CDR2 as YYEEEE. The CDR3 covers 16 residues. The CDR3 nucleotides read TGTGCCAGCAGCTTGGGACAGCTTTCTCTTCAAGAGACCCAGTACTTC. It yields the protein CASSLGQLSLQETQYF.